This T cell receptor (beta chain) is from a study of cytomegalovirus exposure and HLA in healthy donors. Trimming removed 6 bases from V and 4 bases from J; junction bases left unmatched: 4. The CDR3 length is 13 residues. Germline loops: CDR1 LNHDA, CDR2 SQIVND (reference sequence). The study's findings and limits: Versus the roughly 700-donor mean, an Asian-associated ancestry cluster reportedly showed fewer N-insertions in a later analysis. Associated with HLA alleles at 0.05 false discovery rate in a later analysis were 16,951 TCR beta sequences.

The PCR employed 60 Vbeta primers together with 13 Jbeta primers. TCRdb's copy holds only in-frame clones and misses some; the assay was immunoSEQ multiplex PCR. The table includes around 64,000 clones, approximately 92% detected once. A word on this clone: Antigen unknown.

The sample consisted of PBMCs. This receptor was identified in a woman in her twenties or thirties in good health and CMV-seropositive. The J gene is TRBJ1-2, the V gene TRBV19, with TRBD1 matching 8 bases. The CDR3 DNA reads TGTGCCAGTAGAAGGGACAGGAGCTATGGCTACACCTTC. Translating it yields CASRRDRSYGYTF. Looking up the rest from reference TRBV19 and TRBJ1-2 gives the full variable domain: DGGITQSPKYLFRKEGQNVTLSCEQNLNHDAMYWYRQDPGQGLRLIYYSQIVNDFQKGDIAEGYSVSREKKESFPLTVTSAQKNPTAFYLCASRRDRSYGYTFGSGTRLTVV.